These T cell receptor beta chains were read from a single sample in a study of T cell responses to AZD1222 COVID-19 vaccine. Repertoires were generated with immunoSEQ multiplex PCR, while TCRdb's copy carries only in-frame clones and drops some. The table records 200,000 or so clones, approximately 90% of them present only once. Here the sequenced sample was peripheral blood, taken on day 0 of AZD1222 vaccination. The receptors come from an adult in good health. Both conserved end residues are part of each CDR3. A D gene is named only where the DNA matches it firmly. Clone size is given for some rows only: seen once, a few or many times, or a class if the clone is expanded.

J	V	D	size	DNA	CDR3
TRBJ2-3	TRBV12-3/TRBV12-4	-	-	TGTGCCAGCAATAGTAGGGGCACAGATACGCAGTATTTT	CASNSRGTDTQYF
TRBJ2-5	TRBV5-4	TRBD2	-	TGTGCCAGCAGCCCGACTAGCGGGGGAGAGACCCAGTACTTC	CASSPTSGGETQYF
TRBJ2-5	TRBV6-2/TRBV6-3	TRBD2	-	TGTGCCAGCAGTTACTACCCCCAGACTAGCGGAGACCATCAAGAGACCCAGTACTTC	CASSYYPQTSGDHQETQYF
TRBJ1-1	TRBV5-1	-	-	TGCGCCAGCAGCCGTACAGGGTTCGACACCCAAGGCGCTGAAGCTTTCTTT	CASSRTGFDTQGAEAFF
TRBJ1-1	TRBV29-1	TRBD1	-	TGCAGCGTTCCCGGCAGGGGGGGGACTGAAGCTTTCTTT	CSVPGRGGTEAFF
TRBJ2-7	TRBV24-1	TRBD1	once	TGTGCCACCAGTGATACCCCGGGTATACAGGGGTTCCACGAGCAGTACTTC	CATSDTPGIQGFHEQYF
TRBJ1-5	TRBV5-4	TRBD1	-	TGTGCCAGCAGCCGATTTGAGGGACAGGGTGGCAATCAGCCCCAGCATTTT	CASSRFEGQGGNQPQHF
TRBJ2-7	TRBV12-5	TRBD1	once	TGTGCTAGTGGTTTGTCCCAGGGGGCGTCCTACGAGCAGTACTTC	CASGLSQGASYEQYF
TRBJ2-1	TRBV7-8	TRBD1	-	TGTGCCAGCAACGGACAGGGCGTTCTGAACAATGAGCAGTTCTTC	CASNGQGVLNNEQFF
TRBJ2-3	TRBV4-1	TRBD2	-	TGCGCCAGCAGCCAGCCTTTCTTAGCGGGGGGCACAGATACGCAGTATTTT	CASSQPFLAGGTDTQYF
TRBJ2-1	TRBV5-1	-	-	TGCGCCAGCAGCGTTGCCTCACTCTCCTACAATGAGCAGTTCTTC	CASSVASLSYNEQFF
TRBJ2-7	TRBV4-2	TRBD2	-	TGTGCCAGCAGCCAAGGGTCGGGGGGGGCAACCTACGAGCAGTACTTC	CASSQGSGGATYEQYF
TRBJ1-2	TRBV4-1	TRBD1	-	TGCGCCAGCAGCCCGACAGGGTTTCATGGCTACACCTTC	CASSPTGFHGYTF
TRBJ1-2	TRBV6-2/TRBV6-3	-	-	TGTGCCAGCAGTTATGGCCAGGTCAACTATGGCTACACCTTC	CASSYGQVNYGYTF
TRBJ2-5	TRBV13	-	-	TGTGCCAGCAGCCGCGGGACAGACCAAGAGACCCAGTACTTC	CASSRGTDQETQYF
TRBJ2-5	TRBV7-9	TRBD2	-	TGTGCCAGCAGCCACGGGACTATACGCGAAGAGACCCAGTACTTC	CASSHGTIREETQYF
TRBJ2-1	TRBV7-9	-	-	TGTGCCAGCAGCTCAACCCTTACCCGAAACAATGAGCAGTTCTTC	CASSSTLTRNNEQFF
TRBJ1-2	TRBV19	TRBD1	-	TGTGCCAGTAATCCAGGGGGCATAGCGAGCAGCTACACCTTC	CASNPGGIASSYTF
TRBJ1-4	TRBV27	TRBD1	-	TGTGCCAGCAGGCAGACAGGGTTTAATGAAAAACTGTTTTTT	CASRQTGFNEKLFF